This T cell receptor beta chain was identified in a study of a mutant IDH1 vaccine in newly diagnosed glioma. Study details: It was radiotherapy, temozolomide, or both that patients received previously, with most receiving both. General study findings and limits: There were vaccine-induced immune responses in around 94% of the patients. Changes in the top peripheral T cell clonotypes seemingly had no bearing on pseudoprogression.

The V end lost 2 bases, the J end lost 6 bases, and 10 bases lay between the germline ends. CDR3 size: 14 residues. The germline CDR1 and CDR2 sequences are KGHSH and LQKENI. The sample's time point: week 11, during vaccination. Alongside topical imiquimod, each dose of vaccine comprised 300 ug of mutant IDH1 20-mer peptide. With respect to this clone: The antigen is not known.

Data came from immunoSEQ multiplex PCR; TCRdb stores just in-frame clones and leaves some out. The data contain roughly 110,000 clones, 90% of them singletons. The source is a woman in her forties or fifties with glioma. The chain has TRBV18 and TRBJ2-2; no clear D. The specimen was PBMCs, collected from a glioma patient whose treatment included an IDH1 peptide vaccine. This chain's CDR3 is CASSPLERSGELFF. In DNA form, the CDR3 reads TGTGCCAGCTCACCATTAGAGAGGTCCGGGGAGCTGTTTTTT.